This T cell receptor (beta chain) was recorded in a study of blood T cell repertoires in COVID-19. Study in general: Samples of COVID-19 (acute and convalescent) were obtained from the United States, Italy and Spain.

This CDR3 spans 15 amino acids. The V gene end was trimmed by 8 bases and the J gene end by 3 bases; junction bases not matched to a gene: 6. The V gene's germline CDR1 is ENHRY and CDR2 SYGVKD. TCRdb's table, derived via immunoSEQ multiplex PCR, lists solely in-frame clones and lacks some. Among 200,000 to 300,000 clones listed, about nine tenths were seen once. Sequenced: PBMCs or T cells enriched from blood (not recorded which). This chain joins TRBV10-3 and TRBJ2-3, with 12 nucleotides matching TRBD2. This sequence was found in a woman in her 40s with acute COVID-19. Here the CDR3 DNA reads TGTGCCATCCGTAACGGACTAGCGGGAACAGATACGCAGTATTTT. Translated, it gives CAIRNGLAGTDTQYF.